These T cell receptor beta chains were read from a single sample in a study of T cells after yellow fever vaccination. TCRdb fed the 5' RACE reads into MiXCR, producing one record per CDR3 protein. The repertoire consists of some 670,000 distinct CDR3 sequences, with about 12% occurring once and the leading ten covering 14% to 15%. The input for sequencing was PBMCs, taken on the day of the yellow fever booster vaccination. These receptors originate from a man aged 30 to 45 who received the YFV17D yellow fever vaccine. Both conserved end residues are part of each CDR3. Fields, in order: D gene, J gene, clone size, V gene, CDR3 DNA, CDR3 protein. D genes are given only for firm matches. The listing skips clone size in some rows; elsewhere it reads once, few, many or a size class.

.,TRBJ2-2,few,TRBV18,TGTGCCAGCTCACCACGACGGGAAACCGGGGAGCTGTTTTTT,CASSPRRETGELFF
.,TRBJ1-3,once,TRBV20-1,TGCAGTGCTAGAGACCTGAGGCGTGGAAACACCATATATTTT,CSARDLRRGNTIYF
.,TRBJ2-3,few,TRBV7-9,TGTGCCAGCACGGCGTCGTTCCAAACAGATACGCAGTATTTT,CASTASFQTDTQYF
TRBD1,TRBJ1-6,few,TRBV19,TGTGCCAGTAGTATCGGGACAGGGGATTTTGATTCACCCCTCCACTTT,CASSIGTGDFDSPLHF
.,TRBJ2-2,.,TRBV18,TGTGCCAGCTCCCTCGGAGAGAGCACCGGGGAGCTGTTTTTT,CASSLGESTGELFF
.,TRBJ1-1,few,TRBV6-2/TRBV6-3,TGTGCCAGCAGGAGTCAAGGGAACACTGAAGCTTTCTTT,CASRSQGNTEAFF
.,TRBJ1-4,.,TRBV20-1,TGCAGTGCCCAGGGTGGAACTAATGAAAAACTGTTTTTT,CSAQGGTNEKLFF
TRBD1,TRBJ2-7,.,TRBV29-1,TGCAGCGTTGTTGGTGGGGACAGGGAGAACTCCTACGAGCAGTACTTC,CSVVGGDRENSYEQYF
.,TRBJ2-3,.,TRBV15,TGTGCCACCAGCAGATTCGCCGGGACGCACACAGATACGCAGTATTTT,CATSRFAGTHTDTQYF
.,TRBJ1-5,.,TRBV3-1,TGTGCCAGCAGCCTTCAACGGGGCGGTCAGCCCCAGCATTTT,CASSLQRGGQPQHF
.,TRBJ2-3,.,TRBV5-1,TGCGCCAGCAGTTTGTACCGGGACGCAAATGGGGATACGCAGTATTTT,CASSLYRDANGDTQYF
.,TRBJ2-1,few,TRBV5-1,TGCGCCAGCAGCCCACGGAGGGCCCTCGGTTCTGAGAATGAGCAGTTCTTC,CASSPRRALGSENEQFF
TRBD2,TRBJ2-4,.,TRBV15,TGTGCCACCAGCACCAGGGCGGGGGGCAACGGCATTCAGTACTTC,CATSTRAGGNGIQYF
.,TRBJ2-4,many,TRBV29-1,TGCAGCGTTGCCGAGACACTAGCCAAAAACATTCAGTACTTC,CSVAETLAKNIQYF
.,TRBJ2-7,.,TRBV2,TGTGCCAGCACTCGACAACTTGTCGACTCCTACGAGCAGTACTTC,CASTRQLVDSYEQYF
TRBD2,TRBJ2-1,few,TRBV20-1,TGCAGTGCTAGAGGTGGAGTAGCGGGCTCCTCATCTTCTTATGAGCAGTTCTTC,CSARGGVAGSSSSYEQFF
.,TRBJ2-7,.,TRBV7-2,TGTGCCAGCAGCTTTTGGACCGGGACACCTTACTACGAGCAGTACTTC,CASSFWTGTPYYEQYF
.,TRBJ2-3,few,TRBV20-1,TGCAGTGCTAGCGACTACCACACAGATACGCAGTATTTT,CSASDYHTDTQYF
.,TRBJ2-7,.,TRBV5-1,TGCGCCAGCAGCTGGAGGGCCCACGAGCAGTACTTC,CASSWRAHEQYF
TRBD1,TRBJ1-5,few,TRBV28,TGTGCCAGCAGCCCCGGGACAGTATACAATCAGCCCCAGCATTTT,CASSPGTVYNQPQHF
TRBD2,TRBJ2-1,.,TRBV11-2,TGTGCCAGCAGCAGCTTAGCGGGCCCAATATACAATGAGCAGTTCTTC,CASSSLAGPIYNEQFF
.,TRBJ2-7,.,TRBV6-1,TGTGCCAGCAGATCCTATAGGGCCGACTACGAGCAGTACTTC,CASRSYRADYEQYF
.,TRBJ2-7,.,TRBV20-1,TGCTGTGCTGGGGGCCTAGCGGACGTTACCTACGAGCAGTACTTC,CCAGGLADVTYEQYF
TRBD2,TRBJ2-1,many,TRBV5-1,TGCGCCAGCAGCTGGGGACCTAGCGGGAGGGCCGGGCACAATGAGCAGTTCTTC,CASSWGPSGRAGHNEQFF
TRBD2,TRBJ2-1,many,TRBV5-1,TGTGCCAGCAGCTTAGGACTAGCGGGAGTCTACAATGAGCAGTTCTTC,CASSLGLAGVYNEQFF
.,TRBJ1-5,many,TRBV7-2,TGTGCCAGCAGCTTACTCGGGGCTTATCAGCCCCAGCATTTT,CASSLLGAYQPQHF
.,TRBJ1-1,.,TRBV6-5,TGTGCCAGCAGTTTCGTCGAAATGGGGACTGAAGCTTTCTTT,CASSFVEMGTEAFF
.,TRBJ2-5,few,TRBV5-1,TGCGCCAGCACCCCCGAGGGCCGCGGGACCCAGTACTTC,CASTPEGRGTQYF
TRBD1,TRBJ2-3,few,TRBV7-9,TGTGCCAGCAGCTCGGTGGACAGGGGGCGCACAGATACGCAGTATTTT,CASSSVDRGRTDTQYF
.,TRBJ2-1,many,TRBV29-1,TGCAGCCCAAAGCGGGCCGCCTACAATGAGCAGTTCTTC,CSPKRAAYNEQFF
.,TRBJ2-6,many,TRBV28,TGTGCCAGCAGTTTCCTACAGGGTACAGACGTCCTGACTTTC,CASSFLQGTDVLTF
TRBD2,TRBJ2-2,.,TRBV6-4,TGTGCCAGCACCGCAGCGGGAGGGCCGTCCTTAACCGGGGAGCTGTTTTTT,CASTAAGGPSLTGELFF
.,TRBJ2-5,.,TRBV25-1,TGTGCCAGGGCACAAGAGACCCAGTACTTC,CARAQETQYF
.,TRBJ2-2,few,TRBV30,TGTGCCGGTTTCAAGACCGGGGAGCTGTTTTTT,CAGFKTGELFF
.,TRBJ2-7,few,TRBV5-1,TGCGCCAGCAGCAACAGGGCCTTCTACGAGCAGTACTTC,CASSNRAFYEQYF
TRBD1,TRBJ2-6,few,TRBV25-1,TGTGCCAGCAGTGGTGACAGGGGCTCCTACTCTGGGGCCAACGTCCTGACTTTC,CASSGDRGSYSGANVLTF
.,TRBJ2-7,few,TRBV9,TGTGCCAGCAGCGTAGCGTCGGGCGAGCAGTACTTC,CASSVASGEQYF
.,TRBJ2-5,.,TRBV5-1,TGCGCCAGCAGCGTCGAGGGGTTTTGGGAGACCCAGTACTTC,CASSVEGFWETQYF
.,TRBJ2-5,many,TRBV6-2/TRBV6-3,TGTGCCAGCAGTTACGGCCAGACCCAGTACTTC,CASSYGQTQYF
.,TRBJ1-1,.,TRBV4-3,TGCGCCAGCAGCCGGGACCAGTCAGGAATAGTTGAAGCTTTCTTT,CASSRDQSGIVEAFF
.,TRBJ2-3,.,TRBV4-2,TGTGCCAGCAGGAATACAGGGAATGGAGGAGATACGCAGTATTTT,CASRNTGNGGDTQYF
TRBD2,TRBJ2-3,.,TRBV27,TGTGCCATTTCAAACGGACTAGCGGGAAATACGCAGTATTTT,CAISNGLAGNTQYF
TRBD1,TRBJ2-3,few,TRBV20-1,TGCAGTGCTAGAGATCTCGAACGAGGACAGGGGATCACAGATACGCAGTATTTT,CSARDLERGQGITDTQYF
.,TRBJ2-1,.,TRBV12-3/TRBV12-4,TGTGCCAGCAGTTCCACAGGCCTTGAGCAGTTCTTC,CASSSTGLEQFF
.,TRBJ2-7,.,TRBV27,TGTGCCAGCAGTTTAGTTCGGCTAGCGCAAGACCGCCAAATGTACGAGCAGTACTTC,CASSLVRLAQDRQMYEQYF
.,TRBJ2-2,few,TRBV20-1,TGCAGTGCTAGAAGGGCTGCGGGTCCCGGGGAGCTGTTTTTT,CSARRAAGPGELFF
.,TRBJ2-1,few,TRBV5-5,TGTGCCAGCAGCTTGGCCGGGCAGCGGATCTCCTACAATGAGCAGTTCTTC,CASSLAGQRISYNEQFF
TRBD1,TRBJ1-5,few,TRBV30,TGTGCCTGGAGTGGACAGGGGATTCAGCCCCAGCATTTT,CAWSGQGIQPQHF
TRBD2,TRBJ2-1,few,TRBV10-3,TGTGCCATCAGTGAGTCGAGCGGGATGGGGAATGAGCAGTTCTTC,CAISESSGMGNEQFF
.,TRBJ2-2,few,TRBV7-9,TGTGCCAGCAGCTTACCGCTCCTCACCGGGGAGCTGTTTTTT,CASSLPLLTGELFF
TRBD1,TRBJ2-7,few,TRBV7-9,TGTGCCAGCGGGACAGCGCCCTACGAGCAGTACTTC,CASGTAPYEQYF
TRBD1,TRBJ2-1,many,TRBV20-1,TGCAGTGCAGAACAGGGGTCCTACAATGAGCAGTTCTTC,CSAEQGSYNEQFF
.,TRBJ2-2,few,TRBV6-2/TRBV6-3,TGTGCCAGCAGTTTCTATCAATCAGTGAGAACCGGGGAGCTGTTTTTT,CASSFYQSVRTGELFF
.,TRBJ2-3,.,TRBV7-2,TGTGCCAGCAGCTTAGCGGCAGGCAAGAGGACAGATACGCAGTATTTT,CASSLAAGKRTDTQYF